What follows describes a single T cell receptor (beta chain). Each CDR3 protein gets one entry after TCRdb re-called the RT-PCR reads with MiXCR. Here the sample spans under 800,000 distinct CDR3 sequences, more than 11% being singletons. This specimen comes from a study of response to subunit inactivated influenza vaccine. The germline gives CDR1 SGHAT, CDR2 FQNNGV. The V end was cut by 4 bases, the J end by 2 bases, with 18 bases between. The CDR3 runs 16 residues. The clonotype originates from a man aged 50-59 years who received an inactivated influenza vaccine. The chain is built from TRBV11-2 and TRBJ2-7; unclear D gene. The source was PBMCs from blood, collected 14 to 15 days before vaccination. The CDR3 DNA reads as TGTGCCAGCAGCTCTGCAGCAGTGAGTGGTGCCTACGAGCAGTACTTC. Protein sequence: CASSSAAVSGAYEQYF.